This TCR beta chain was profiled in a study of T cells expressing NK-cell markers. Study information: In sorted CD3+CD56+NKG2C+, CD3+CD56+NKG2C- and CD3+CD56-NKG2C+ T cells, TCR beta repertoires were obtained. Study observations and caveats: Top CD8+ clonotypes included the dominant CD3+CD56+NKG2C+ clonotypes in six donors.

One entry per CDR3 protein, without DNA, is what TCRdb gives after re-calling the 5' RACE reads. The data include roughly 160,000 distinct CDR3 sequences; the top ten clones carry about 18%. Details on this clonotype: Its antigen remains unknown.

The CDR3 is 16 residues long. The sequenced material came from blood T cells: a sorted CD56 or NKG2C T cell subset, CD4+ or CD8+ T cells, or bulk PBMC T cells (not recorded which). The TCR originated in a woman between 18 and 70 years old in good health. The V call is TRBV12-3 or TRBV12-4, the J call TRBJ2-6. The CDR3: CASSLGVLGGANVLTF.